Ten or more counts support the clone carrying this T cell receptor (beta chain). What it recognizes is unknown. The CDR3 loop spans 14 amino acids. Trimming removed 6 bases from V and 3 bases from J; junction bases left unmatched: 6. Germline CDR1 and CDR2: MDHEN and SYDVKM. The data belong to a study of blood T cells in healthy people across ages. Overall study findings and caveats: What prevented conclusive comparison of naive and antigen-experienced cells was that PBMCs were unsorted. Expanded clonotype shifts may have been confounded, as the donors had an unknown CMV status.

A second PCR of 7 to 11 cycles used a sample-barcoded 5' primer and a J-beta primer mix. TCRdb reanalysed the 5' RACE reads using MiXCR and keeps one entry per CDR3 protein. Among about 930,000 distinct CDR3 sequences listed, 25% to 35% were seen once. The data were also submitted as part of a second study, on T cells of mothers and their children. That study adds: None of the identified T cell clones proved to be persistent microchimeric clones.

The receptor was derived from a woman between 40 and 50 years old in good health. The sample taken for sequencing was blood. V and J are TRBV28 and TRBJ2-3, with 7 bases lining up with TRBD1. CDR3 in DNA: TGTGCCAGCAGGGGGACAGTAGGGACAGATACGCAGTATTTT. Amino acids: CASRGTVGTDTQYF. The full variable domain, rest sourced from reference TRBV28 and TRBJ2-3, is DVKVTQSSRYLVKRTGEKVFLECVQDMDHENMFWYRQDPGLGLRLIYFSYDVKMKEKGDIPEGYSVSREKKERFSLILESASTNQTSMYLCASRGTVGTDTQYFGPGTRLTVL.